This T cell receptor beta chain was obtained from a study (dated by TCRdb to between 2015 and 2016). Library preparation employed RT-PCR. TCRdb shows the sequencer as Illumina MiSeq. TCRdb trimmed the raw reads at Q25, called clones with MiXCR and kept productive beta chains. Rows matching on CDR3 protein sequence are summarized as one entry with the most common DNA and genes. The sample table shows around 700,000 distinct CDR3 sequences, and more than 13% are seen once. The ten largest make up 3.6% of the sample. V is pared back by 7 bases and J by 0 bases, with 9 bases lying between the germline termini. The CDR3 covers 13 residues, taking in both the cysteine and the phenylalanine. Just CDR3 DNA is preserved here, 39 bases in frame from base 1. Sequences MNHEY (CDR1) and SMNVEV (CDR2) are obtained from the germline V gene (reference sequence). Ten or more counts support this clonotype. Its antigen is still unknown. Base qualities are not recorded, but no much larger clone differs from it by a single base.

The TCR originated in a female donor in good health, serving as a healthy control. The rearranged chain carries TRBV27 and TRBJ1-1, with the D gene not confidently named. Sequenced sample: memory CD4+ T cells from blood. The CDR3 is CASMVQMNTEAFF. The DNA is as follows: TGTGCCAGCATGGTACAAATGAACACTGAAGCTTTCTTT.